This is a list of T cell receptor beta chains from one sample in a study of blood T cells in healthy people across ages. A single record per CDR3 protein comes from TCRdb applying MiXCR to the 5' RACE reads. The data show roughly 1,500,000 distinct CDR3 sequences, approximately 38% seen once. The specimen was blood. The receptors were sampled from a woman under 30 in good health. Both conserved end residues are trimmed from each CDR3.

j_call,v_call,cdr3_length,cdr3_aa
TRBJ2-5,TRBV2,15,ASSDGSSGGNQETQY
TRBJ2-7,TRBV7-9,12,ASSLGDVTYEQY
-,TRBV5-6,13,ASSPNQGLQETQY
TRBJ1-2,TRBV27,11,ASSVAQSHGYT
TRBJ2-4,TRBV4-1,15,ASSQPGTSGPKNIQY
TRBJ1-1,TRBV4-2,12,ASSRTDRDTEAF
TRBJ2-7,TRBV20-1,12,SARGGTSGYEQY
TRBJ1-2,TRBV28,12,ASSLEVLLYGYT
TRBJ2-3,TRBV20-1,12,SAKPSGSTDTQY
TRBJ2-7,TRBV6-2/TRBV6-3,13,AGRTAGQDSYEQY
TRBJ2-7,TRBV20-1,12,SASTSGRPAEQY
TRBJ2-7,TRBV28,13,ASSSPTLSSYEQY
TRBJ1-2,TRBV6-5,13,ATYRDTLGDYGYT
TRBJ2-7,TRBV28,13,ASRPQGEGKYEQY
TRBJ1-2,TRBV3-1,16,ASSSAGTGGKGNYGYT